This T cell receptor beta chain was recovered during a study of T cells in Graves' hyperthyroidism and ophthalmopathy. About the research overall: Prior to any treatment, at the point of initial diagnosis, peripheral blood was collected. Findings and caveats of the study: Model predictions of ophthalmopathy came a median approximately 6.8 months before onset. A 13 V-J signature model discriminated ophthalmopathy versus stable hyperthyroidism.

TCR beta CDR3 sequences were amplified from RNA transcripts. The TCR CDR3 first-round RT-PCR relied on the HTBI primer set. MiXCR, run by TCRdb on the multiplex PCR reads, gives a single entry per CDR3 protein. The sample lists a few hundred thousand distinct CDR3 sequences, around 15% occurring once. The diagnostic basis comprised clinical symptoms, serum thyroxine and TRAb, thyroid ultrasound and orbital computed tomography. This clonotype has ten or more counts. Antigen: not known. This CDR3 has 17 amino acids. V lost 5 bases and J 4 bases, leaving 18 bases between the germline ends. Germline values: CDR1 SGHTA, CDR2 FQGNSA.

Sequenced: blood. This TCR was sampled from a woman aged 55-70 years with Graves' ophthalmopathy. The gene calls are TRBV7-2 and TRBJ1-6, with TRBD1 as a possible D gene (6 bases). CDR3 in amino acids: CASSPGQFRDYNSPLHF. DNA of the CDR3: TGTGCCAGCAGCCCCGGACAGTTTCGGGATTATAATTCACCCCTCCACTTT.